The clone carrying this T cell receptor (beta chain) was seen only once. The antigen is undetermined. Measured with immunoSEQ multiplex PCR; TCRdb has only the in-frame clones, and not every one. The sample holds 140,000 to 150,000 clones, 94% seen once. With V trimmed by 2 bases and J by 3 bases, 3 bases remained unmatched. Germline V gene sequence: CDR1 MNHNY, CDR2 SVGAGI (reference sequence). The CDR3 consists of 16 residues. This sample stems from a study of cytomegalovirus exposure and HLA in healthy donors. Study-level results: The investigators catalogued 150 to 200 TCR beta chains as cytomegalovirus-associated. In vitro confirmation showed three CMV-associated chains to be CMV antigen specific. The classifier was said to identify cytomegalovirus status with high specificity and sensitivity. First-cohort TCR clusters were later found to tend to co-occur in the 90 to 150 validation repertoires.

Sequenced input: PBMCs. The chain is built from TRBV6-6 and TRBJ2-2; TRBD1 matches 10 bases. The sequence derives from a young man in good health and CMV-seropositive. CDR3: CASSYTTGGDTGELFF. The CDR3 nucleotides are TGTGCCAGCAGTTACACGACAGGGGGCGACACCGGGGAGCTGTTTTTT.